The 19 T cell receptor beta chains below all came from one sample that was sequenced in a study of CD8 T cells in Susac syndrome. RNA was extracted with the RNeasy kit, and a quantity of 0.5 to 1 ug was reverse transcribed using random hexamers. TCRdb passed the immunoSEQ multiplex PCR reads through MiXCR, listing each CDR3 protein once. The sample lists approximately 190,000 distinct CDR3 sequences; approximately 95% were seen once. What was sequenced was CD4+ T cells from PBMCs. These receptor sequences come from a human donor in good health.

This rearrangement joins TRBV6-6 to TRBJ2-3, with 7 bases that match TRBD1. V lost 8 bases, J lost 3 bases, and 8 bases stayed unmatched. The CDR3 has 14 amino acids. Germline CDR1 and CDR2: MNHNY and SVGAGI (reference sequence). The CDR3 DNA sequence: TGTGCCAGCGGCCGACAGGGTGGGACAGATACGCAGTATTTT. It is translated as CASGRQGGTDTQYF.

The chain joins TRBV6-5 to TRBJ1-1; TRBD1 might be the D (5 bases). Germline lookup yields CDR1 MNHEY and CDR2 SVGAGI. V was trimmed by 4 bases and J by 1 base, leaving 19 bases between them. The CDR3 consists of 17 residues. The CDR3 protein is CASSFSHAGGGNTEAFF. The CDR3 DNA reads as TGTGCCAGCAGTTTTTCCCACGCTGGGGGGGGGAACACTGAAGCTTTCTTT.

The V gene is TRBV7-2, the J gene TRBJ2-5; 8 nucleotides match TRBD1. The V and J ends lost 7 bases and 1 base, in that order; junction bases with no gene match: 5. The CDR3 is 14 residues long. Germline assignment: CDR1 SGHTA and CDR2 FQGNSA. The CDR3 DNA reads as TGTGCCAGCACGCCGGGACAGGTCCAAGAGACCCAGTACTTC. Encoded protein: CASTPGQVQETQYF.

The chain uses TRBV29-1 and TRBJ2-3; tentative D call: TRBD1 (5 bases). This CDR3 has 13 amino acids. Germline loops: CDR1 SQVTM, CDR2 ANQGSEA. CDR3 sequence reads: CTGKGRVTDTQYF. In DNA, the CDR3 is TGCACCGGCAAGGGCAGGGTGACAGATACGCAGTATTTT.

The chain is built from TRBV30 and TRBJ1-1; D perhaps matches TRBD1 (6 bases). The CDR3 loop spans 14 amino acids. Germline CDR1 reads GTSNPN; CDR2 reads SVGIG (reference sequence). Trimming removed 3 bases at V and 1 base at J, with 12 bases between. The CDR3 nucleotides are TGTGCCTGGAGCCCAACAGGGTGGAACACTGAAGCTTTCTTT. Translation: CAWSPTGWNTEAFF.

This chain links TRBV7-3 with TRBJ2-5, with 8 bases fitting TRBD1. Germline-derived CDR1 and CDR2 are SGHTA and FQGTGA. J lost 4 bases, V lost 4 bases, and 8 bases had no gene match. CDR3 length equals 15 residues. The CDR3, as DNA: TGTGCCAGCAGCTCATCAAACGACAGGGGAGAGACCCAGTACTTC. Its protein is CASSSSNDRGETQYF.

The V gene is TRBV29-1, the J gene TRBJ2-3; D perhaps matches TRBD2 (6 bases). Between the trimmed V and J ends, which lost 0 bases and 4 bases, there was a span of 17 bases. Germline V gene data show CDR1 as SQVTM and CDR2 as ANQGSEA. CDR3 length: 16 amino acids. The DNA for the CDR3 is TGCAGCGTTGAAGACCTGGTTTTGGGGGGTGCAGATACGCAGTATTTT. As protein: CSVEDLVLGGADTQYF.

The V and J genes are TRBV5-1 and TRBJ2-3; 9 bases fit TRBD2. V lost 4 bases, J lost 5 bases, and 5 bases stayed unmatched. This CDR3 comprises 14 residues. Germline CDR1 SGHRS, CDR2 YFSETQ. CDR3 in DNA: TGCGCCAGCAGCCTACGGACTAGCGAAGATACGCAGTATTTT. Its translation: CASSLRTSEDTQYF.

The chain recombines TRBV12-3 or TRBV12-4 with TRBJ1-2; TRBD1 matches at 7 bases. The CDR3 consists of 21 residues. V shed 5 bases and J 0 bases; nucleotides not matched to a gene: 24. The CDR3 sequence is CASSLRGGKGTVDIANYGYTF. The CDR3 bases are TGTGCCAGCAGTCTCCGAGGGGGGAAGGGGACAGTCGATATAGCTAACTATGGCTACACCTTC.

V gene TRBV5-4 combines with J gene TRBJ2-1; TRBD2 agrees at 11 bases. Trimming at V came to 4 bases and at J to 5 bases, leaving 8 bases not matched to a gene. This CDR3 is 16 amino acids long. Germline CDR1 SGHNT, CDR2 YYREEE (reference sequence). CDR3 in amino acids: CASSNPTSGRNNEQFF. For the CDR3, the DNA is TGTGCCAGCAGCAACCCTACTAGCGGGAGAAACAATGAGCAGTTCTTC.

The V call is TRBV12-3 or TRBV12-4, the J call TRBJ1-6; maybe TRBD1 (6 bases). V was pared by 5 bases and J by 3 bases, with 8 bases between. CDR3 size: 14 residues. The CDR3 region has the DNA TGTGCCAGCAGTGGACAGAGCTATAATTCACCCCTCCACTTT. It is translated as CASSGQSYNSPLHF.

The chain joins TRBV28 to TRBJ1-3; 8 bases agree with TRBD1. Germline CDR1 reads MDHEN; CDR2 reads SYDVKM. The CDR3 spans 15 residues. With V trimmed by 5 bases and J by 0 bases, 3 bases remained unmatched. The CDR3 reads CASSQQGVSGNTIYF. CDR3 DNA sequence: TGTGCCAGCAGTCAACAGGGGGTCTCTGGAAACACCATATATTTT.

J is TRBJ1-5 and V is TRBV7-9; D gene unclear. V lost 4 bases, J lost 0 bases, and 16 bases lay in between. Per the germline V gene, CDR1 is SEHNR and CDR2 is FQNEAQ (reference sequence). The CDR3 spans 17 residues. The CDR3 nucleotides are TGTGCCAGCAGCTCAGGCCTAACAGTAGATAGCAATCAGCCCCAGCATTTT. Its translation: CASSSGLTVDSNQPQHF.

The chain carries TRBV5-4 and TRBJ1-1, with 7 positions matching TRBD1. V was clipped by 4 bases and J by 4 bases; unmatched bases: 13. This CDR3 comprises 16 residues. Germline V gene data show CDR1 as SGHNT and CDR2 as YYREEE (reference sequence). The DNA of the CDR3 is TGTGCCAGCAGCCCTTACAGGGGCCGGTCCCTCACTGAAGCTTTCTTT. Protein product: CASSPYRGRSLTEAFF.

The chain uses TRBV19 and TRBJ1-5, with 8 bases matching TRBD1. The CDR3 is 20 amino acids. CDR1 and CDR2 (germline): LNHDA, SQIVND (reference sequence). The ends lost 3 bases at V and 0 bases at J; junction bases unmatched: 16. CDR3 DNA: TGTGCCAGTAGTATCGATCCTTGGACAGGGATGGGGATTAGCAATCAGCCCCAGCATTTT. Translating gives CASSIDPWTGMGISNQPQHF.

The V gene is TRBV6-5, the J gene TRBJ2-3; 7 nucleotides line up with TRBD1. Germline V lookup: CDR1 MNHEY, CDR2 SVGAGI. CDR3 size: 15 residues. The junction had 5 bases not matched to a gene; V was cut back by 5 bases and J by 0 bases. This CDR3 reads CASSLTGDSTDTQYF. The CDR3 bases are TGTGCCAGCAGTCTTACAGGGGACAGCACAGATACGCAGTATTTT.

This rearrangement joins TRBV14 to TRBJ1-5; D is unclear. The CDR3 runs 13 residues. V lost 0 bases, J lost 7 bases, and 7 bases lay in between. CDR1 is SGHDN, CDR2 FVKESK, per germline. DNA of the CDR3: TGTGCCAGCAGCCAAGAAGCGGGACAGCCCCAGCATTTT. Translation gives CASSQEAGQPQHF. Full variable domain (remainder filled in from reference TRBV14 and TRBJ1-5): EAGVTQFPSHSVIEKGQTVTLRCDPISGHDNLYWYRRVMGKEIKFLLHFVKESKQDESGMPNNRFLAERTGGTYSTLKVQPAELEDSGVYFCASSQEAGQPQHFGDGTRLSIL.

Here the CDR3 DNA reads TGTGCCATCAGTGGGACAGGGGAGGGAAATTCACCCCTCCACTTT. Protein: CAISGTGEGNSPLHF. The rearrangement uses TRBV10-3 and TRBJ1-6, with 9 bases lining up with TRBD1. The germline gives CDR1 ENHRY, CDR2 SYGVKD. The CDR3 loop spans 15 amino acids. V lost 4 bases and J lost 7; bases outside the gene matches: 5.

The V and J genes are TRBV9 and TRBJ2-2; D is tentatively TRBD1 or TRBD2 (5 bases each). Germline V CDR1 and CDR2: SGDLS, YYNGEE. V shed 2 bases and J shed 5 bases, with 13 bases lying between them. This CDR3 has 15 amino acids. CDR3 protein: CASSVGTLGTGELFF. The CDR3 nucleotides are TGTGCCAGCAGCGTCGGGACCCTCGGGACCGGGGAGCTGTTTTTT. Using reference TRBV9 and TRBJ2-2 for the parts outside the CDR3, the full variable domain is DSGVTQTPKHLITATGQRVTLRCSPRSGDLSVYWYQQSLDQGLQFLIQYYNGEERAKGNILERFSAQQFPDLHSELNLSSLELGDSALYFCASSVGTLGTGELFFGEGSRLTVL.